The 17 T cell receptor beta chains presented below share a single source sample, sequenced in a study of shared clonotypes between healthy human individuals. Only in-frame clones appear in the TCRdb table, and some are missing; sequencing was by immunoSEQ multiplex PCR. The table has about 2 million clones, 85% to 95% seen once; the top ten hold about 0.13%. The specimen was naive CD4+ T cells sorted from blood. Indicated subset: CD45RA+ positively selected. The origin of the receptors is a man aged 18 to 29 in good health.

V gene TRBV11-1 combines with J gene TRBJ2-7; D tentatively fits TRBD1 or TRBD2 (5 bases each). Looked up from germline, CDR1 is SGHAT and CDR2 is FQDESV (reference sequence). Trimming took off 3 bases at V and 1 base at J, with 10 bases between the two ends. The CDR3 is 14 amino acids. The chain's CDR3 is CASSLRGGSYEQYF. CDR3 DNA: TGTGCCAGCAGCTTGAGGGGTGGGTCCTACGAGCAGTACTTC.

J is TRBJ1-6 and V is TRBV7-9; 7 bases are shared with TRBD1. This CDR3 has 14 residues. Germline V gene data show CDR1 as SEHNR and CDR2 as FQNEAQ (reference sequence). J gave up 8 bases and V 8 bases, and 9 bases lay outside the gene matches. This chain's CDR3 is CASSKEGADSPLHF. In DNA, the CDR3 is TGTGCCAGCTCCAAGGAGGGGGCGGATTCACCCCTCCACTTT.

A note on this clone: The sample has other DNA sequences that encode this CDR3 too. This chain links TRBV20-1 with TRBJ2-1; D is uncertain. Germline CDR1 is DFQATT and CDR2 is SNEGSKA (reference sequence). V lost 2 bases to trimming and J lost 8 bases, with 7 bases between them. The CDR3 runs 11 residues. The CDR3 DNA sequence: TGCAGTGCTAGACCAGATTATGAGCAGTTCTTC. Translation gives CSARPDYEQFF.

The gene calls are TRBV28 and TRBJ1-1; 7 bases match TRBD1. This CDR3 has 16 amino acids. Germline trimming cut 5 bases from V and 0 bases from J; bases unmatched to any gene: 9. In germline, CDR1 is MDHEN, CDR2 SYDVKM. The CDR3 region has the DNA TGTGCCAGCAGTCCACCCCGGACAGGAATGAACACTGAAGCTTTCTTT. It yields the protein CASSPPRTGMNTEAFF.

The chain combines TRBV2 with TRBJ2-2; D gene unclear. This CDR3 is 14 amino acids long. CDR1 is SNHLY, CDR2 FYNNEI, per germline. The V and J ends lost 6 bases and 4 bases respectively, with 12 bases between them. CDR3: CASSAEYRTGELFF. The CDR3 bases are TGTGCCAGCAGCGCCGAATATCGCACCGGGGAGCTGTTTTTT.

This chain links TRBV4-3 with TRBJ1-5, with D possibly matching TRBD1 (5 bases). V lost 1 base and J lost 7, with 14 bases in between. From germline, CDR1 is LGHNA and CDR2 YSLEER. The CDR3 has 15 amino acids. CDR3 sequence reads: CASSQGTQGGQPQHF. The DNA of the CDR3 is TGCGCCAGCAGCCAAGGGACGCAGGGCGGCCAGCCCCAGCATTTT.

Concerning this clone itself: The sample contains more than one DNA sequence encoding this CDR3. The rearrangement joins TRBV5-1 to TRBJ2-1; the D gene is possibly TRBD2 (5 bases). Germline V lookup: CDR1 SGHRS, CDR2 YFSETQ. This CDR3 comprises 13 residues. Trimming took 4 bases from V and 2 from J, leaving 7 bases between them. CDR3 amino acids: CASSPGTYNEQFF. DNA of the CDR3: TGCGCCAGCAGCCCCGGGACCTACAATGAGCAGTTCTTC.

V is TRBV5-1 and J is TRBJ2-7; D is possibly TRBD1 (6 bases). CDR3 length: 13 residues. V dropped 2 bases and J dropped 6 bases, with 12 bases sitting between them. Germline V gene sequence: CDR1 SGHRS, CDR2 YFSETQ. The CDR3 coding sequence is TGCGCCAGCAGCTTAGCGACAGGTTTCGAGCAGTACTTC. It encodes CASSLATGFEQYF.

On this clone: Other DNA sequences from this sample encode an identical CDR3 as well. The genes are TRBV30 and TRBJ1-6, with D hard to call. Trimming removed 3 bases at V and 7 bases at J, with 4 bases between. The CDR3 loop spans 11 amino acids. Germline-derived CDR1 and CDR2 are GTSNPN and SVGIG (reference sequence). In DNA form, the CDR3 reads TGTGCCTGGAGCCTCAATTCACCCCTCCACTTT. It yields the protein CAWSLNSPLHF.

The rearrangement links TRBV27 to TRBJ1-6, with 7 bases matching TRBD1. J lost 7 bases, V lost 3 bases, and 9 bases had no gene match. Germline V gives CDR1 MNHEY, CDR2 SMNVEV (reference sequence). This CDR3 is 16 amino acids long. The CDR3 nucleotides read TGTGCCAGCAGTTTCTCGTGGGCAGGGGGGAATTCACCCCTCCACTTT. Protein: CASSFSWAGGNSPLHF.

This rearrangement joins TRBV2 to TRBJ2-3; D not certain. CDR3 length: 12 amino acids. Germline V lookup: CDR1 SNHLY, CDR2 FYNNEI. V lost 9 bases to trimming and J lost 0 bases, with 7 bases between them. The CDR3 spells CASTASTDTQYF. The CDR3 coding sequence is TGTGCCAGTACAGCTAGCACAGATACGCAGTATTTT.

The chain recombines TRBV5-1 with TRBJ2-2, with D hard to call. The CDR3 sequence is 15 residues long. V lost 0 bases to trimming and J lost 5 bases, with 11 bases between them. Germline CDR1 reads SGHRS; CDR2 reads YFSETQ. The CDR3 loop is CASSLVTRETGELFF. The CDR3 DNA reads TGCGCCAGCAGCTTGGTTACCAGAGAGACCGGGGAGCTGTTTTTT. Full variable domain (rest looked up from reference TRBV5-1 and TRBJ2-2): KAGVTQTPRYLIKTRGQQVTLSCSPISGHRSVSWYQQTPGQGLQFLFEYFSETQRNKGNFPGRFSGRQFSNSRSEMNVSTLELGDSALYLCASSLVTRETGELFFGEGSRLTVL.

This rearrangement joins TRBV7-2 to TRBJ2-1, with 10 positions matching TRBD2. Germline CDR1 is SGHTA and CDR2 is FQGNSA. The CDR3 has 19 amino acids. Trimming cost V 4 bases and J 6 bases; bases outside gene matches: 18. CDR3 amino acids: CASSYLGASGRVRGNEQFF. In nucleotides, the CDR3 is TGTGCCAGCAGCTACCTTGGGGCTAGCGGGAGAGTTAGGGGCAATGAGCAGTTCTTC.

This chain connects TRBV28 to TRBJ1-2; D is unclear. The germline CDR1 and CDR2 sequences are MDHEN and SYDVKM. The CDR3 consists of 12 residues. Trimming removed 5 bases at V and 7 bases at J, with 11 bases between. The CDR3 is CASSPRRFGYTF. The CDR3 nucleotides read TGTGCCAGCAGTCCCAGAAGGTTTGGCTACACCTTC.

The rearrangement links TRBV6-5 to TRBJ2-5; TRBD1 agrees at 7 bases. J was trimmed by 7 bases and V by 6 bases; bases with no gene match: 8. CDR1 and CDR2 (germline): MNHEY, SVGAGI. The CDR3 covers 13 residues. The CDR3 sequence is CASRKTGLGTQYF. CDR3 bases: TGTGCCAGCAGAAAGACAGGGTTGGGGACCCAGTACTTC.

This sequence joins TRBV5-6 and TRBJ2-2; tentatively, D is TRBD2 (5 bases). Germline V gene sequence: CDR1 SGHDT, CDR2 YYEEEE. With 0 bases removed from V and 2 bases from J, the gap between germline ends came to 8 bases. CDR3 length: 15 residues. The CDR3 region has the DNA TGTGCCAGCAGCTTGGGGGAGATCAACACCGGGGAGCTGTTTTTT. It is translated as CASSLGEINTGELFF.

The CDR3 nucleotides read TGCACCAGCAGCCGGGCGGGACAAACCTACAATGAGCAGTTCTTC. It yields the protein CTSSRAGQTYNEQFF. This chain uses TRBV1 with TRBJ2-1. TRBV1 is shown as a pseudogene. CDR3 length equals 15 residues.